The sequence of this TCR beta chain was determined in a study of cytomegalovirus exposure and HLA in healthy donors. The PCR made use of 60 Vbeta and 13 Jbeta primers. Assay used: immunoSEQ multiplex PCR; TCRdb lists only in-frame clones, some missing. The record lists 80,000 to 100,000 clones, of which the ten most abundant hold roughly 3.5%. Regarding the study as a whole: Being productive about 87% or about 30% of the time was typical of most TCR beta V segments in an earlier analysis. By HLA locus, TCR association rates varied in a later analysis, with DRB1 showing the most and HLA-C the fewest. An observed cluster of highly shared sequence variants was recorded as a likely sequencing artifact.

This CDR3 has 17 amino acids. Per germline, CDR1 SGHTA and CDR2 FQGTGA. Trimming cost V 1 base and J 0 bases, with 16 bases left between them. A remark on this clone: The antigen is unknown.

The sample was PBMCs. This sequence originates from a woman under 40 in good health and CMV-seronegative. This chain uses TRBV7-3 with TRBJ2-7, with D possibly being TRBD2 (7 bases). The CDR3 DNA follows: TGTGCCAGCAGCTTAAACGGCGGGGGCACCGCCTCCTACGAGCAGTACTTC. It is translated as CASSLNGGGTASYEQYF. Using reference TRBV7-3 and TRBJ2-7 for the parts outside the CDR3, the full variable domain is GAGVSQTPSNKVTEKGKYVELRCDPISGHTALYWYRQSLGQGPEFLIYFQGTGAADDSGLPNDRFFAVRPEGSVSTLKIQRTERGDSAVYLCASSLNGGGTASYEQYFGPGTRLTVT.